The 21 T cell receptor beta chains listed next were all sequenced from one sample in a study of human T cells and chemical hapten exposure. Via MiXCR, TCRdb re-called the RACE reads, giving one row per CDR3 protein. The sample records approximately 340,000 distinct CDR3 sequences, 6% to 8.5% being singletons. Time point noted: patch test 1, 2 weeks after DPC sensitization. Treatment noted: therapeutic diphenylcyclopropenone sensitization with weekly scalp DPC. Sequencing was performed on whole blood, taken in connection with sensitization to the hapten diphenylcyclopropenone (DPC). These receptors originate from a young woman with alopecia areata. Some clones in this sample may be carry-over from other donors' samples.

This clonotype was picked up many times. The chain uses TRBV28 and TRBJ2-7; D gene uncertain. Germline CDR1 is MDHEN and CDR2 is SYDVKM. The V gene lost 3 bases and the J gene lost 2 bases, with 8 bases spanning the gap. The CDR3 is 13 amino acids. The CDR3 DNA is TGTGCCAGCAGTTTGGCCGGCCCCTACGAGCAGTACTTC. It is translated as CASSLAGPYEQYF. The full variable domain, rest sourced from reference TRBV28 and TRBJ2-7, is DVKVTQSSRYLVKRTGEKVFLECVQDMDHENMFWYRQDPGLGLRLIYFSYDVKMKEKGDIPEGYSVSREKKERFSLILESASTNQTSMYLCASSLAGPYEQYFGPGTRLTVT.

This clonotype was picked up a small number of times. CDR3 sequence: CASSFGITDTQYF. The CDR3 DNA is TGTGCCAGCAGCTTCGGCATCACAGATACGCAGTATTTT. The V gene is TRBV7-9, the J gene TRBJ2-3; unclear D gene. Trimming pared 3 bases from V and 2 bases from J, leaving 6 bases between. Germline V CDR1 and CDR2: SEHNR, FQNEAQ (reference sequence). The CDR3 has 13 residues.

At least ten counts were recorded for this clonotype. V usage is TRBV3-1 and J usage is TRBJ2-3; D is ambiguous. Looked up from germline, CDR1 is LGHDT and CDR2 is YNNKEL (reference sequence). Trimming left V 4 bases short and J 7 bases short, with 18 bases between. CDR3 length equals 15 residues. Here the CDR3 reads CASSPTGVEGYTQYF. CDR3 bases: TGTGCCAGCAGCCCGACTGGGGTTGAAGGGTATACGCAGTATTTT.

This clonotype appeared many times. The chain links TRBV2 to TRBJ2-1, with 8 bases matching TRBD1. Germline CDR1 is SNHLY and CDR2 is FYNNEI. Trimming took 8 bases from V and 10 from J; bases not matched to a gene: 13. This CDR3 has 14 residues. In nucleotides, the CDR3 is TGTGCCAGCCTCTCAGGGGGCGCGGGATCGGAGCAGTTCTTC. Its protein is CASLSGGAGSEQFF.

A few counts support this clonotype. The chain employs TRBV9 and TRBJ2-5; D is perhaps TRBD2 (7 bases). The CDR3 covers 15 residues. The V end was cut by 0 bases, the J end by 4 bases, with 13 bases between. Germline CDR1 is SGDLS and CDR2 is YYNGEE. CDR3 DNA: TGTGCCAGCAGCGTAGACGGGGGGCCCTCAGAGACCCAGTACTTC. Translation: CASSVDGGPSETQYF.

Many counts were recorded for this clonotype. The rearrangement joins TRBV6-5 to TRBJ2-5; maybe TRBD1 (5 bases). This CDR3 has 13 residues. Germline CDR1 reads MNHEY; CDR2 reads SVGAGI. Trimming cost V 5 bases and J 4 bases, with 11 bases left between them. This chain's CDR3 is CASSAGPSETQYF. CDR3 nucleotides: TGTGCCAGCAGTGCAGGGCCCTCAGAGACCCAGTACTTC.

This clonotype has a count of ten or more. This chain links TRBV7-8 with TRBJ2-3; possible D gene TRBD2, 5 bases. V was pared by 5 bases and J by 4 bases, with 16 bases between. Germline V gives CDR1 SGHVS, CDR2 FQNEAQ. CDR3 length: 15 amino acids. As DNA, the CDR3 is TGTGCCAGCAGCGCCCCCCGGACTGGCTCAGATACGCAGTATTTT. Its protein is CASSAPRTGSDTQYF.

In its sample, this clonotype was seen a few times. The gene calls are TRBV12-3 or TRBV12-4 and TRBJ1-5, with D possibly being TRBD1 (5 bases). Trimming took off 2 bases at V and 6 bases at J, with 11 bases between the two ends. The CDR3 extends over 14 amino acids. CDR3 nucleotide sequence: TGTGCCAGCAGTTTACAGGGATGGGTTCAGCCCCAGCATTTT. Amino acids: CASSLQGWVQPQHF.

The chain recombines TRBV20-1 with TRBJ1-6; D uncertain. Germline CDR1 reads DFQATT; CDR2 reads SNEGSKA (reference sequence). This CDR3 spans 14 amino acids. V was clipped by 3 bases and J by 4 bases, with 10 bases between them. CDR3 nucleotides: TGCAGTGCTAGGACGGACCAGTATAATTCACCCCTCCACTTT. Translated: CSARTDQYNSPLHF.

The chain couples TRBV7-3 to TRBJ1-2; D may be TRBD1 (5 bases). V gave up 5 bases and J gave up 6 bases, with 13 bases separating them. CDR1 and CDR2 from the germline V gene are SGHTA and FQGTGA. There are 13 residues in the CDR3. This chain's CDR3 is CASSTGRRDGYTF. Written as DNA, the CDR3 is TGTGCCAGCAGCACGGGACGCCGAGATGGCTACACCTTC.

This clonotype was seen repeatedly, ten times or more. CDR3 DNA sequence: TGTGCCACCGCCCTAGCGGACCAAGAGACCCAGTACTTC. It encodes CATALADQETQYF. This chain uses TRBV24-1 with TRBJ2-5; 7 nucleotides align to TRBD2. The CDR3 runs to 13 residues. CDR1 and CDR2 (germline): KGHDR, SFDVKD. Trimming at V came to 9 bases and at J to 0 bases, leaving 3 bases not matched to a gene.

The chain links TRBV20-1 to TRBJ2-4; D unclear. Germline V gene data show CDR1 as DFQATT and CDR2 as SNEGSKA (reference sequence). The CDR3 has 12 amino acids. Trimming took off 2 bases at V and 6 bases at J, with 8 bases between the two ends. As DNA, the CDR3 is TGCAGTGCTAGAACTACTCTAAACATTCAGTACTTC. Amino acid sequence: CSARTTLNIQYF.

As DNA, the CDR3 is TGTGCCAGCAGTTACGGTTCGGAGGCACCAATAGCCAAAAACATTCAGTACTTC. Protein sequence: CASSYGSEAPIAKNIQYF. The chain couples TRBV6-2 or TRBV6-3 to TRBJ2-4, with D possibly TRBD2 on 5 matching bases. V was clipped by 2 bases and J by 0 bases, with 17 bases between them. This CDR3 has 18 amino acids. The germline gives CDR1 MNHEY, CDR2 SVGEGT.

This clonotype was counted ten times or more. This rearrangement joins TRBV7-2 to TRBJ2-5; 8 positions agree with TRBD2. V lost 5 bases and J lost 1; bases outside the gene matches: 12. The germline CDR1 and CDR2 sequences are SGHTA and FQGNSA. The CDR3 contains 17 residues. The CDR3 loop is CASSRVGAGALQETQYF. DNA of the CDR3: TGTGCCAGCAGCCGGGTAGGAGCGGGGGCTCTCCAAGAGACCCAGTACTTC.

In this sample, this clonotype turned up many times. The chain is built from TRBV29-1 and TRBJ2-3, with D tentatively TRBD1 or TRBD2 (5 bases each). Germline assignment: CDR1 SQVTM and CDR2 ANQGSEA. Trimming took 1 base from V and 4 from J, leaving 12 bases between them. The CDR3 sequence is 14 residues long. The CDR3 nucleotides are TGCAGCGTTGAAGGGGGGACCCAGGCAGATACGCAGTATTTT. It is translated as CSVEGGTQADTQYF.

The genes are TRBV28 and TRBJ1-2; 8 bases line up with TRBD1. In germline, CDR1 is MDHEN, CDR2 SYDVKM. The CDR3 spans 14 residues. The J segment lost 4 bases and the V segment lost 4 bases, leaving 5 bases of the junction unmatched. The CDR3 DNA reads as TGTGCCAGCAGTTGGATAGGGACAGGCTATGGCTACACCTTC. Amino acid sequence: CASSWIGTGYGYTF.

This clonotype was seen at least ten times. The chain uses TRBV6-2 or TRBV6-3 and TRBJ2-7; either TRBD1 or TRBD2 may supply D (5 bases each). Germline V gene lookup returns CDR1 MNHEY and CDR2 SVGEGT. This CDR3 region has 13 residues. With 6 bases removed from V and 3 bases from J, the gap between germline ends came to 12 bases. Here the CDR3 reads CASRNRGLYEQYF. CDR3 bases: TGTGCCAGCAGGAACCGGGGCCTCTACGAGCAGTACTTC.

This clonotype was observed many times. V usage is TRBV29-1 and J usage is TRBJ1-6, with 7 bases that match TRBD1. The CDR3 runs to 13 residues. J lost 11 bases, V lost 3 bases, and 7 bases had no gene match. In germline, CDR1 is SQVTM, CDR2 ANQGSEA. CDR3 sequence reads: CSVETAGGPPLHF. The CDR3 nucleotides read TGCAGCGTTGAGACGGCAGGGGGGCCACCCCTCCACTTT.

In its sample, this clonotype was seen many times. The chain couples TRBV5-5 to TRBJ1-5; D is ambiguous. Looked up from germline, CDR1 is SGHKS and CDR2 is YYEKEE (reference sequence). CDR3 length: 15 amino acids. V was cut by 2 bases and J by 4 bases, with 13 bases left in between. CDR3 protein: CASSLGYSRNQPQHF. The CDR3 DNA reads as TGTGCCAGCAGCTTAGGTTACAGCCGGAATCAGCCCCAGCATTTT.

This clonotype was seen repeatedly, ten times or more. DNA of the CDR3: TGCGCCAGCAGCTCGGGAGGGGGCTTCTACAATGAGCAGTTCTTC. It is translated as CASSSGGGFYNEQFF. The chain uses TRBV5-1 and TRBJ2-1, with a possible D match to TRBD2 (8 bases). V lost 3 bases and J 3 bases, leaving 13 bases between the germline ends. CDR1 is SGHRS and CDR2 is YFSETQ in the germline V gene. The CDR3 extends over 15 amino acids.

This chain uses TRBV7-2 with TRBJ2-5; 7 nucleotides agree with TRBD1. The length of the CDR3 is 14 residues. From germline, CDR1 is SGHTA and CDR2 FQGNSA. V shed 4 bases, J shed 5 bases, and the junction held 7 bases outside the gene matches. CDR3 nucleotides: TGTGCCAGCAGCTCCGACAGGGCCCGGGAGACCCAGTACTTC. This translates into CASSSDRARETQYF.